This is a list of T cell receptor beta chains from one sample in a study of OX40 agonist ivuxolimab in advanced cancers. Data came from immunoSEQ multiplex PCR; TCRdb stores just in-frame clones and leaves some out. The repertoire includes tens of thousands of clones, around 80% of them detected once, and around 18% sits in the top ten. The specimen comprised CD4+ or CD8+ T cells sorted from blood, sampled in a trial of the OX40 agonist ivuxolimab. The source of these receptors is an adult with an advanced solid tumor such as melanoma, head and neck, liver or kidney cancer. The CDR3 runs from the conserved cysteine through the conserved F or W. D genes are given only for firm matches. Only some rows state a clone size, as once, few, many or a class for expanded clones.

size	V	D	J	length	DNA	CDR3
.	TRBV27	TRBD2	TRBJ2-1	15	TGTGCCAGCAGTCTTAGCGGGTACCCCTACAATGAGCAGTTCTTC	CASSLSGYPYNEQFF
.	TRBV11-3	.	TRBJ2-7	12	TGTGCCAGCAGCTTATCGATCTACGAGCAGTACTTC	CASSLSIYEQYF
.	TRBV7-2	TRBD1	TRBJ1-2	15	TGTGCCAGCAGCAGGTCGGGACAGGATAACTATGGCTACACCTTC	CASSRSGQDNYGYTF
.	TRBV2	.	TRBJ1-2	14	TGTGCCAGCAGTACCCCCCTCAGGAACGGTGGCTACACCTTC	CASSTPLRNGGYTF
.	TRBV6-6	.	TRBJ2-5	15	TGTGCCAGCAGTTATTCCCCGGGGGTCCAAGAGACCCAGTACTTC	CASSYSPGVQETQYF
.	TRBV19	.	TRBJ1-1	11	TGTGCCAGTAGCTCCGTCTGGGCTACTTTCTTT	CASSSVWATFF
.	TRBV27	.	TRBJ1-6	14	TGTGCCAGCAGTCCCGGGGGATATAATTCACCCCTCCACTTT	CASSPGGYNSPLHF
.	TRBV15	.	TRBJ1-2	19	TGTGCCACCAGTAACACCCGAATAGGACTTGCCCAACTGAACTATGGCTACACCTTC	CATSNTRIGLAQLNYGYTF
.	TRBV5-1	TRBD1	TRBJ1-6	15	TGCGCCAGCAGGTTCGGTGACAGGGTGAATTCACCCCTCCACTTT	CASRFGDRVNSPLHF
.	TRBV5-4	TRBD2	TRBJ2-7	14	TGTGCCAGCAGCTATAGCGGGGGGGCAGGTGAGCAGTACTTC	CASSYSGGAGEQYF
.	TRBV6-6	.	TRBJ1-1	16	TGTGCCAGCAGTTACTCGGTAGGGGTTGGGCACACTGAAGCTTTCTTT	CASSYSVGVGHTEAFF
.	TRBV19	.	TRBJ1-2	12	TGTGCCAGCATACAACCCGGCTATGGCTACACCTTC	CASIQPGYGYTF
.	TRBV25-1	.	TRBJ2-6	15	TGTGCCAGCAGTGAGGGGTACTCTGGGGCCAACGTCCTGACTTTC	CASSEGYSGANVLTF
.	TRBV11-2	TRBD1	TRBJ2-7	14	TGTGCCAGCACCTGGACAGGGGAGTCCTACGAGCAGTACTTC	CASTWTGESYEQYF
.	TRBV5-1	.	TRBJ2-7	16	TGCGCCAGCACCCACTTGACAGGCAGCAGCTCCTACGAGCAGTACTTC	CASTHLTGSSSYEQYF
.	TRBV27	.	TRBJ2-1	16	TGTGCCAGCAGTGTCGGACTCTGGACCAGCAAGGATGAGCAGTTCTTC	CASSVGLWTSKDEQFF
once	TRBV19	TRBD1	TRBJ2-7	15	TGTGCCAGTAGTCCCTCGTGGACAGGTTCATACGAGCAGTACTTC	CASSPSWTGSYEQYF
.	TRBV6-6	.	TRBJ1-6	13	TGTGCCAGCAGCCCAGACAGGAATTCACCCCTCCACTTT	CASSPDRNSPLHF
.	TRBV10-3	.	TRBJ1-2	14	TGTGCCTCCCAGCCGGGGGTCCACGGATATGGCTACACCTTC	CASQPGVHGYGYTF
.	TRBV9	.	TRBJ2-5	14	TGTGCCAGCAGCGCCGGGGGGCCCCCAGAGACCCAGTACTTC	CASSAGGPPETQYF
.	TRBV28	.	TRBJ2-2	18	TGTGCCAGCAGTTTTTCGGGCGAGACTCCTCTACGTCCCGGGGAGCTGTTTTTT	CASSFSGETPLRPGELFF
once	TRBV6-1	TRBD2	TRBJ2-7	17	TGTGCCAGCAGTGGGGAGTGGGAAGCGGGGGTAGGGTACGAGCAGTACTTC	CASSGEWEAGVGYEQYF
few	TRBV6-6	TRBD1	TRBJ2-1	15	TGTGCCAGCAGTAAACCGGGACAGGGGCACAATGAGCAGTTCTTC	CASSKPGQGHNEQFF
once	TRBV27	.	TRBJ1-5	14	TGTGCCAGCAGCCCGGACAGTCACAATCAGCCCCAGCATTTT	CASSPDSHNQPQHF
.	TRBV5-6	TRBD2	TRBJ2-1	16	TGTGCCAGCAGCTGGGCTACTAGCGGGGGGGCCAATGAGCAGTTCTTC	CASSWATSGGANEQFF
.	TRBV19	TRBD1	TRBJ2-7	18	TGTGCCAGTAGTATAAGAGTGGGACAGCCAGAAAGTTCCTACGAGCAGTACTTC	CASSIRVGQPESSYEQYF
.	TRBV7-6	TRBD2	TRBJ2-7	14	TGTGCCAGCAGCGCCCTAGCGGGGGGGGCCGAGCAGTACTTC	CASSALAGGAEQYF
.	TRBV2	.	TRBJ2-2	14	TGTGCCAGCAGGGACCCCACGAACACCGGGGAGCTGTTTTTT	CASRDPTNTGELFF
.	TRBV5-6	.	TRBJ1-1	12	TGTGCCAGCAGCCTAGGGGGGATAGGAGCTTTCTTT	CASSLGGIGAFF
.	TRBV9	TRBD2	TRBJ2-2	16	TGTGCCAGCAGCGGGGGGGGGACCCGCAGCGCCGGGGAGCTGTTTTTT	CASSGGGTRSAGELFF
.	TRBV7-2	TRBD2	TRBJ2-3	15	TGTGCCAGCAGCCCCGGACTAGCTCGCACAGATACGCAGTATTTT	CASSPGLARTDTQYF
.	TRBV11-3	.	TRBJ1-2	15	TGTGCCAGCAGCTTAGAGGTCGGGGACATCTATGGCTACACCTTC	CASSLEVGDIYGYTF
.	TRBV6-4	TRBD2	TRBJ2-3	15	TGTGCCAGCAGTGAAGCGGGGGGGCACACAGATACGCAGTATTTT	CASSEAGGHTDTQYF
.	TRBV10-2	.	TRBJ2-7	19	TGCGCCAGCAGTGACCGGACAGGTCGAGCGCGGGATCGGCCCTACGAGCAGTACTTC	CASSDRTGRARDRPYEQYF
.	TRBV7-6	.	TRBJ1-1	16	TGTGCCAGCAGCTTAATGGATGGACTTCTGAACACTGAAGCTTTCTTT	CASSLMDGLLNTEAFF
.	TRBV29-1	TRBD1	TRBJ2-7	12	TGCAGCGTTGTCGACAGGGCTTACGAGCAGTACTTC	CSVVDRAYEQYF
.	TRBV7-8	TRBD1	TRBJ2-3	17	TGTGCCAGCAGCGGCATGCCGGGACAGGGATACCTAGATACGCAGTATTTT	CASSGMPGQGYLDTQYF
.	TRBV4-3	TRBD2	TRBJ2-1	17	TGCGCCAGCAGCCAAGATTTGGCTAGCGGGAGCTACAATGAGCAGTTCTTC	CASSQDLASGSYNEQFF
.	TRBV7-2	TRBD1	TRBJ1-2	14	TGTGCCAGCAGCTTAGCGGCAGGGGGTCATGGCTACACCTTC	CASSLAAGGHGYTF
.	TRBV7-2	.	TRBJ1-5	14	TGTGCCAGCAGCTTAGCTGAAGGCAATCAGCCCCAGCATTTT	CASSLAEGNQPQHF
once	TRBV7-9	.	TRBJ1-1	13	TGTGCCAGCAGCCAGGCGGGGAGGACTGAAGCTTTCTTT	CASSQAGRTEAFF
once	TRBV2	.	TRBJ1-5	14	TGTGCCAGCAGTAGAGGGGATAGCAATCAGCCCCAGCATTTT	CASSRGDSNQPQHF
.	TRBV6-8	.	TRBJ2-7	15	TGTGCCAGCAGTTTGGGGAGGGGGCTTGCCTACGAGCAGTACTTC	CASSLGRGLAYEQYF
.	TRBV2	.	TRBJ1-5	16	TGTGCCAGCAGCTCGTCGGGGTGGGGGGTTTTTCAGCCCCAGCATTTT	CASSSSGWGVFQPQHF
few	TRBV6-1	.	TRBJ2-3	10	TGTGCCAGCGCCTGGGATACGCAGTATTTT	CASAWDTQYF
once	TRBV2	.	TRBJ2-7	12	TGTGCCAGCATCCAGGACTCCTACGAGCAGTACTTC	CASIQDSYEQYF
once	TRBV29-1	.	TRBJ2-5	13	TGCAGCGTTGAAGTTGGGGGGATGGAGACCCAGTACTTC	CSVEVGGMETQYF
few	TRBV6-6	TRBD2	TRBJ2-7	14	TGTGCCAGCAGTTACTCCACTAGCGCCTACGAGCAGTACTTC	CASSYSTSAYEQYF
few	TRBV27	.	TRBJ2-5	15	TGTGCCAGCAGTTTCGGGGGACTTATACAAGAGACCCAGTACTTC	CASSFGGLIQETQYF
.	TRBV27	TRBD1	TRBJ2-7	13	TGTGCCACCGGGACAGGCTTCTCCTACGAGCAGTACTTC	CATGTGFSYEQYF
.	TRBV11-2	TRBD1	TRBJ2-4	17	TGTGCCAGCAGCCCGCACACAGGGGGCCTTACCAAAAACATTCAGTACTTC	CASSPHTGGLTKNIQYF